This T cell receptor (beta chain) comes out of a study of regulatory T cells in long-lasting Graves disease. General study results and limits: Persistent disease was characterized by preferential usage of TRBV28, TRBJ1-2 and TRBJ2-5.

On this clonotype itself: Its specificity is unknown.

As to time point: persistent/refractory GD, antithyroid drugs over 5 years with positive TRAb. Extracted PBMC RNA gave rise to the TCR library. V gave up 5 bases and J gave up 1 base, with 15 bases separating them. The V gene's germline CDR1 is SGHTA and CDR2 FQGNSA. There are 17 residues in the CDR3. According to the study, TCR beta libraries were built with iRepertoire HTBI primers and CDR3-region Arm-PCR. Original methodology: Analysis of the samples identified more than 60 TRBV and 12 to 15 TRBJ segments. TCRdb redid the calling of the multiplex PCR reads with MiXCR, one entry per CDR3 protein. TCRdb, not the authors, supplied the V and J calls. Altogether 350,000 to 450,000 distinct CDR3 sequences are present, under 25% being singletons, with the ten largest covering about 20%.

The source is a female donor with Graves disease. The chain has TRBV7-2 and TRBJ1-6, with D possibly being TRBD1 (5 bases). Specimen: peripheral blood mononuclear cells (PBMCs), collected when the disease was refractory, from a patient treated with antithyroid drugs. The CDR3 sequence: CASSLKGSASYNSPLHF. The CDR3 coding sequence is TGTGCCAGCAGCCTCAAGGGGTCGGCTTCCTATAATTCACCCCTCCACTTT.